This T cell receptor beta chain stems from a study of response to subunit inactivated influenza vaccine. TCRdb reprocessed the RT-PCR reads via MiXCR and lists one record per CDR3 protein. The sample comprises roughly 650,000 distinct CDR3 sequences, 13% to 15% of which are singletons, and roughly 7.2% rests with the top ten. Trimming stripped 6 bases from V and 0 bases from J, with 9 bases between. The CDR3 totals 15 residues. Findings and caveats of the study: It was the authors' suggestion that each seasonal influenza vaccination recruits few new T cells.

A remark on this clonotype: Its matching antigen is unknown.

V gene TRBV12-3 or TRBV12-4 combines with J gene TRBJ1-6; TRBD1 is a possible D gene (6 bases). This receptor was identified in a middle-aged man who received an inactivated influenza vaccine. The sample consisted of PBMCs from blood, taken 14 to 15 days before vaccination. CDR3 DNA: TGTGCCAGCAGAGAGGACAGCTCCTATAATTCACCCCTCCACTTT. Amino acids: CASREDSSYNSPLHF.